This T cell receptor (beta chain) originates from a study of shared clonotypes between healthy human individuals. The germline V gene encodes CDR1 MNHNS and CDR2 SASEGT. The CDR3 sequence is 10 residues long. Using immunoSEQ multiplex PCR, the repertoire was profiled, and TCRdb retains in-frame clones only, with some absent. The sample lists over 850,000 clones; roughly 74% were seen once. About this clone itself: One end of the junction is discordant with germline, which a read error may explain.

This chain connects TRBV6-1 to TRBJ2-1; no definite D call. The sequenced sample consisted of memory CD4+ T cells from PBMCs. The subset is: CD45RA-negative fraction. The sequence was collected from a man younger than 30 in good health. Some clones in this sample may be carry-over from other donors' samples. The CDR3 reads CASSEAEQFF. The CDR3 nucleotides are TGTGCCAGCAGCGAAGCGGAGCAGTTCTTC.